This TCR beta chain was sequenced in a study of blood T cell repertoires in COVID-19. Background on the study: Sites across the United States, Italy and Spain contributed samples from acute and convalescent COVID-19. PBMCs, B-cell-depleted T cells, or T cells were the source of the cDNA or gDNA that made up the material.

The length of the CDR3 is 16 residues. V shed 3 bases and J shed 7 bases, with 19 bases lying between them. Germline CDR1 reads LNHDA; CDR2 reads SQIVND (reference sequence). Authors' processing steps: By means of reference gene primer amplification, nucleated cell counts were estimated. The repertoire was sequenced with immunoSEQ multiplex PCR; TCRdb's copy has only in-frame clones and lacks some. V and J calls and clone size are given by that table; D and trimming were obtained from the DNA. The repertoire holds some 300,000 clones, with roughly 89% as singletons. The receptor was isolated from a woman aged 30 to 39 with COVID-19, enrolled during active disease. The source material was peripheral blood. The chain is built from TRBV19 and TRBJ1-5; no reliable D call. The CDR3 is CASSMYQIIAEQPQHF. CDR3 coding DNA: TGTGCCAGTAGTATGTATCAGATAATAGCGGAACAGCCCCAGCATTTT.